One and the same sample provided the 5 T cell receptor beta chains below, sequenced in a study of regulatory T cells in long-lasting Graves disease. Indicated time point: newly diagnosed GD, antithyroid drugs for less than 3 months. RNA extracted from PBMCs served as the sequencing template. Construction of the TCR beta libraries employed iRepertoire HTBI primers in conjunction with Arm-PCR of CDR3 regions. TCRdb re-called the multiplex PCR reads with MiXCR, one entry per CDR3 protein. Of more than 400,000 distinct CDR3 sequences in the sample, 15% to 20% were seen once. This sample also belongs to another study, concerning T cells in Graves' hyperthyroidism and ophthalmopathy.

Here the sequenced sample was peripheral blood mononuclear cells (PBMCs), taken at new diagnosis, from a patient treated with antithyroid drugs. Receptors originate from a woman in her thirties with Graves disease.

This chain joins TRBV12-3 or TRBV12-4 and TRBJ2-5; TRBD2 aligns across 14 bases. This CDR3 comprises 15 residues. V lost 7 bases and J lost 4; bases outside the gene matches: 5. CDR3 protein: CASTGTSGRGETQYF. In nucleotides, the CDR3 is TGTGCCAGCACAGGGACTAGCGGGAGAGGAGAGACCCAGTACTTC.

In regard to this clonotype: This likely reflects a read error, since a far larger clone is one base away. The V and J genes are TRBV7-9 and TRBJ2-1; TRBD2 aligns across 7 bases. The CDR3 has 15 residues. After removal of 4 bases from V and 7 bases from J, the junction contained 10 bases not matched to a gene. Germline values: CDR1 SEHNR, CDR2 FQNEAQ (reference sequence). In DNA form, the CDR3 reads TGTGCCAGCAGCTACCGACTATCGGGAGGTAATGAGCAGTTCTTC. Translated, it gives CASSYRLSGGNEQFF.

This clonotype was counted many times. The chain employs TRBV5-1 and TRBJ2-7; no clear D gene. There are 15 residues in the CDR3. Germline values: CDR1 SGHRS, CDR2 YFSETQ. The ends were cut back, 0 bases at V and 0 bases at J, with 10 bases in the middle. CDR3 DNA: TGCGCCAGCAGCTTGGTGGCCGACGCCTCCTACGAGCAGTACTTC. This sequence encodes CASSLVADASYEQYF.

This clonotype has a count of ten or more. The V and J genes are TRBV30 and TRBJ2-7; a weak D match, TRBD2 (5 bases). This CDR3 has 14 amino acids. V dropped 3 bases and J dropped 6 bases, with 18 bases sitting between them. CDR1 GTSNPN and CDR2 SVGIG come from the germline V gene (reference sequence). The chain's CDR3 is CAWSVDEPRGEQYF. CDR3 nucleotide sequence: TGTGCCTGGAGCGTTGACGAGCCCCGGGGCGAGCAGTACTTC.

This clonotype has ten or more counts. The chain carries TRBV20-1 and TRBJ2-3; 10 nucleotides align to TRBD2. V shed 6 bases, J shed 7 bases, and the junction held 16 bases outside the gene matches. This CDR3 is 16 amino acids long. Germline loops: CDR1 DFQATT, CDR2 SNEGSKA (reference sequence). CDR3: CSAPRGASGSLHTQYF. The CDR3 region has the DNA TGCAGTGCCCCCCGGGGAGCTAGCGGGAGTCTACATACGCAGTATTTT.